This T cell receptor beta chain was sequenced during a study of shared clonotypes between healthy human individuals. For the study at large: Per donor, CD8 memory used one plate, CD8 naive used two, CD4 memory used three and CD4 naive used three.

Germline V gene lookup returns CDR1 SGHTA and CDR2 FQGTGA. The CDR3 covers 15 residues. With 5 bases clipped from V and 0 bases from J, the junction kept 2 bases outside the gene matches. Naive CD8 cells were CD45RO-negative, positively selected for CCR7, excluding terminally differentiated effector memory CD45RA+ cells. Overall study results and limits: Sharing across four donors was highest in naive CD4 (around 5%) and lowest in memory CD8 (0.4%). Generation probabilities were higher for clonotypes shared across all four sorted-subset donors than for unshared ones.

Concerning this clone: Its antigen is unidentified.

Method: immunoSEQ multiplex PCR; TCRdb's copy keeps in-frame clones and lacks some. The sample records about 2 million clones, about 95% being singletons. This clonotype was obtained from a man younger than 35 in good health. The source material was naive CD8+ T cells sorted from blood. The V and J genes are TRBV7-3 and TRBJ2-2; 8 bases line up with TRBD1. This CDR3 reads CASSPDRANTGELFF. DNA for the CDR3: TGTGCCAGCAGCCCGGACAGGGCGAACACCGGGGAGCTGTTTTTT.